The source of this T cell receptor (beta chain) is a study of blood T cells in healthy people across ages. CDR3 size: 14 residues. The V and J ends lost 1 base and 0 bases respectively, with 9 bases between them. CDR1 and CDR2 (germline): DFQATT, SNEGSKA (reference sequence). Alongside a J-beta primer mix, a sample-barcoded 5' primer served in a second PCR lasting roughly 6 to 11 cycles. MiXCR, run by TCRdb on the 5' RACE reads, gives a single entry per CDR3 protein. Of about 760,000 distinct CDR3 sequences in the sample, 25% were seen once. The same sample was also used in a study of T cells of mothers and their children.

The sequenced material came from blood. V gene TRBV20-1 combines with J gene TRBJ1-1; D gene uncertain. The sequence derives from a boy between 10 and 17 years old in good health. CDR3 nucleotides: TGCAGTGCTAGAGCCGGGATAGTGAACACTGAAGCTTTCTTT. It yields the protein CSARAGIVNTEAFF.